The sequence of this T cell receptor beta chain was determined in a study of molecular identifiers for immune sequencing clone quantification. In preparing bulk TCR libraries, previously described methods and listed TCR primers were used. TCRdb fed the PCR reads into MiXCR, producing one record per CDR3 protein. The table shows under 600,000 distinct CDR3 sequences, with 20% to 25% occurring only once. This clonotype was found many times. Its antigen remains unknown. Study-wide results and limits: Identical TCR molecules can share a barcode, and this sharing could underestimate highly expanded clone sizes.

Input for naive CD8 libraries was 20,000 to 1,000,000 sorted cells; the RNA fraction used was 10%, 30% or 50%. Sorting defined naive CD8 T cells as CD8+CD4-CCR7+CD45RA+. Germline V gene sequence: CDR1 SGHRS, CDR2 YFSETQ. The CDR3 has 16 amino acids. V lost 0 bases and J lost 3, with 13 bases in between. The material sequenced was naive CD8+ T cells from blood, with Jurkat cell RNA spiked in. Subset given: FACS-sorted CD8+CD4-CCR7+CD45RA+ naive T cells. This clonotype originated in a human donor in good health. Some libraries in this study had Jurkat cell RNA spiked in. V is TRBV5-1 and J is TRBJ1-5; D not resolved. As DNA, the CDR3 is TGCGCCAGCAGCTTGGAGGCAGAAAGCGTCAATCAGCCCCAGCATTTT. It translates to CASSLEAESVNQPQHF. The full variable domain, its missing parts supplied by reference TRBV5-1 and TRBJ1-5, is KAGVTQTPRYLIKTRGQQVTLSCSPISGHRSVSWYQQTPGQGLQFLFEYFSETQRNKGNFPGRFSGRQFSNSRSEMNVSTLELGDSALYLCASSLEAESVNQPQHFGDGTRLSIL.